Below, 4 T cell receptor beta chains from the same sample are listed, as sequenced in a study of OX40 agonist ivuxolimab in advanced cancers. Produced via immunoSEQ multiplex PCR; TCRdb's table is partial and in-frame only. Among 65,000 to 90,000 clones listed, approximately 85% were seen once. This specimen consisted of CD4+ or CD8+ T cells sorted from blood, obtained in a trial of the OX40 agonist ivuxolimab. The receptors originated from an adult with an advanced solid tumor such as melanoma, head and neck, liver or kidney cancer.

The chain combines TRBV19 with TRBJ1-2; maybe TRBD1 (6 bases). The CDR3 extends over 14 amino acids. Trimming removed 1 base at V and 4 bases at J, with 10 bases between. CDR1 is LNHDA, CDR2 SQIVND, per germline (reference sequence). CDR3 coding DNA: TGTGCCAGTAGTATAGCAGGGGCCGGCTATGGCTACACCTTC. It specifies CASSIAGAGYGYTF.

V gene TRBV6-1 combines with J gene TRBJ1-5; D ambiguous. This CDR3 spans 11 amino acids. Trimming left V 4 bases short and J 5 bases short, with 3 bases between. Germline CDR1 and CDR2: MNHNS and SASEGT. The CDR3 region is CASSVDQPQHF. The CDR3 DNA sequence: TGTGCCAGCAGTGTCGATCAGCCCCAGCATTTT.

The table lists this clone with a few counts. CDR3 nucleotides: TGCGCCAGCAGCCAAGATCTAACGCGGGGGGGAGCTTTGGGGTGGAATACGCAGTATTTT. Protein sequence: CASSQDLTRGGALGWNTQYF. The chain has TRBV4-3 and TRBJ2-3; 9 positions agree with TRBD2. Germline loops: CDR1 LGHNA, CDR2 YSLEER. This CDR3 is built from 20 residues. V lost 0 bases and J lost 7; bases outside the gene matches: 20.

The gene calls are TRBV7-2 and TRBJ1-2, with TRBD1 as a possible D gene (6 bases). CDR1 and CDR2 from the germline V gene are SGHTA and FQGNSA. The CDR3 length is 15 residues. V was clipped by 1 base and J by 4 bases, with 13 bases between them. CDR3 nucleotide sequence: TGTGCCAGCAGCTTAGTGGGCGCAGGGGCCTATGGCTACACCTTC. Protein product: CASSLVGAGAYGYTF.